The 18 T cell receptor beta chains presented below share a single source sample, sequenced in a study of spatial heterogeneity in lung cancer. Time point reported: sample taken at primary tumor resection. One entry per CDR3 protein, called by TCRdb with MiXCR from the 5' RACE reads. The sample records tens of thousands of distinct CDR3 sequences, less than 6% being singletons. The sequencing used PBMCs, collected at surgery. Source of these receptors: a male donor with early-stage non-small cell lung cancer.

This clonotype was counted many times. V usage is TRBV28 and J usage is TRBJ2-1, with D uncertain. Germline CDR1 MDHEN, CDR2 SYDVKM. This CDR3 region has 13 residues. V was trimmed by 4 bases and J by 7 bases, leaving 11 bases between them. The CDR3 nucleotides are TGTGCCAGCAGTTGGGCACAGAAAAATGAGCAGTTCTTC. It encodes CASSWAQKNEQFF.

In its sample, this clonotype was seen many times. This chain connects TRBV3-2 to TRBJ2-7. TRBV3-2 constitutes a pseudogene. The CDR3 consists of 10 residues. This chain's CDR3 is CARCEQAQYF. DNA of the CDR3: TGTGCCAGATGCGAGCAGGCCCAGTACTTC.

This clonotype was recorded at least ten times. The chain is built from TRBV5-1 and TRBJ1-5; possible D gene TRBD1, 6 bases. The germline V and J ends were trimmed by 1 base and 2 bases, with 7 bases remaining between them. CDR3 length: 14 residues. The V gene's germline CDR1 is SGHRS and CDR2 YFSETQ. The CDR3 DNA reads TGCGCCAGCAGCTTGAAGGGGGGCAATCAGCCCCAGCATTTT. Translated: CASSLKGGNQPQHF.

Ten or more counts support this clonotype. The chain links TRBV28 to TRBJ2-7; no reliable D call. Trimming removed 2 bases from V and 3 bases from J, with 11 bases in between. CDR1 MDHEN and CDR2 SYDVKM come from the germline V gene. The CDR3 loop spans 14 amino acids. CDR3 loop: CASSLPQLIYEQYF. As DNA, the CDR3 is TGTGCCAGCAGTTTACCCCAATTGATCTACGAGCAGTACTTC.

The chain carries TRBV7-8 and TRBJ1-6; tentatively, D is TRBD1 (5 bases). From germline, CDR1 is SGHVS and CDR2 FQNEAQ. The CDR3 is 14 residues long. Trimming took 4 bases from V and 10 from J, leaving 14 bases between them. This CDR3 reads CASSSGGEGSPLHF. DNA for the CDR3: TGTGCCAGCAGCTCCGGAGGGGAGGGATCACCCCTCCACTTT.

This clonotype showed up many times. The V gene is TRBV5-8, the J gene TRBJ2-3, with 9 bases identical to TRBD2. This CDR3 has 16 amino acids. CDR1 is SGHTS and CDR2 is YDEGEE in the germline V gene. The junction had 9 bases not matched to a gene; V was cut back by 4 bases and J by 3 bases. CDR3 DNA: TGTGCCAGCAGCCTCTTTAGCGGGAGTGGTACAGATACGCAGTATTTT. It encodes CASSLFSGSGTDTQYF.

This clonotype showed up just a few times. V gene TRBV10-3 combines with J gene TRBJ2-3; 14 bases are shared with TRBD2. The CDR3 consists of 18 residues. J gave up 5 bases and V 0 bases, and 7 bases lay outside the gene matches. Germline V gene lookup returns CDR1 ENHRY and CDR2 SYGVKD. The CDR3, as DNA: TGTGCCATCAGTGAGTCAACGGGACTAGCGGGGGTTGGAGATACGCAGTATTTT. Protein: CAISESTGLAGVGDTQYF.

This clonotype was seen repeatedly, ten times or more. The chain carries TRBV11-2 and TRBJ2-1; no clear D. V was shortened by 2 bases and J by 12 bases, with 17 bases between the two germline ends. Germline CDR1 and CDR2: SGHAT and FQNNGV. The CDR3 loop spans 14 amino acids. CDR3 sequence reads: CASSLIAVDSSQFF. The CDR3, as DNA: TGTGCCAGCAGCTTAATCGCCGTTGACTCCTCGCAGTTCTTC.

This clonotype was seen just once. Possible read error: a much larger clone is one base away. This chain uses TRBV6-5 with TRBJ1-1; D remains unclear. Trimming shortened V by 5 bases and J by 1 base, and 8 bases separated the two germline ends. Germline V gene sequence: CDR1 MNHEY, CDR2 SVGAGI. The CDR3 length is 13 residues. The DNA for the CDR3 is TGTGCCAGCAGTAGGGCGAGGAACACTGAAGCTTTCTTT. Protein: CASSRARNTEAFF.

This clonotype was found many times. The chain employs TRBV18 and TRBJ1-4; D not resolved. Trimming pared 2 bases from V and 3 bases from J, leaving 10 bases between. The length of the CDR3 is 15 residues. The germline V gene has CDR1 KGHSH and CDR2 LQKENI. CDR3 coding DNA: TGTGCCAGCTCACCAACTTGGCCAGCTAATGAAAAACTGTTTTTT. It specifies CASSPTWPANEKLFF.

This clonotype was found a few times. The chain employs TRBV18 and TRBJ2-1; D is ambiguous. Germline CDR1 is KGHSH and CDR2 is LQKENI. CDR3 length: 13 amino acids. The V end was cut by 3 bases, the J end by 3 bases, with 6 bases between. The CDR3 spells CASSPGVYNEQFF. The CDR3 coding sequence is TGTGCCAGCTCACCGGGCGTCTACAATGAGCAGTTCTTC.

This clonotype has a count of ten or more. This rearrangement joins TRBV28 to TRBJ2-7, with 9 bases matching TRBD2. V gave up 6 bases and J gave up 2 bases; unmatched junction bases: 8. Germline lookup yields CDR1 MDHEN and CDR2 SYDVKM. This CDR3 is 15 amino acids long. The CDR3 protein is CASSPGLALTYEQYF. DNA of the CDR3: TGTGCCAGCAGCCCGGGACTAGCTCTTACCTACGAGCAGTACTTC. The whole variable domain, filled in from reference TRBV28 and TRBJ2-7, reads DVKVTQSSRYLVKRTGEKVFLECVQDMDHENMFWYRQDPGLGLRLIYFSYDVKMKEKGDIPEGYSVSREKKERFSLILESASTNQTSMYLCASSPGLALTYEQYFGPGTRLTVT.

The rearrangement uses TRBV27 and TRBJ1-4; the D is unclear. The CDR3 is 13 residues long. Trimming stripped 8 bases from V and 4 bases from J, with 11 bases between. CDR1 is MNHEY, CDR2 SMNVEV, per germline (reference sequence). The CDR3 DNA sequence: TGTGCCAGCCGAAGGACGGGTAATGAAAAACTGTTTTTT. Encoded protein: CASRRTGNEKLFF.

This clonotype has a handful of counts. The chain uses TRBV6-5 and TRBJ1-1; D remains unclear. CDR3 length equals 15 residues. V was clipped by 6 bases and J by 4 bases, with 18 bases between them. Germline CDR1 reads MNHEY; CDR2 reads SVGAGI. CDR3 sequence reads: CASSPRDRILTEAFF. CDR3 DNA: TGTGCCAGCAGCCCGAGGGATAGGATTCTCACTGAAGCTTTCTTT.

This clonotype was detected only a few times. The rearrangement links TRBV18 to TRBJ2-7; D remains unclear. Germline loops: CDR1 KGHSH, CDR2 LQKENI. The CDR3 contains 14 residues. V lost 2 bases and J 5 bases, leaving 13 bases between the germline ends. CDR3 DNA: TGTGCCAGCTCACCATCGGTGGAGAGAGACGAGCAGTACTTC. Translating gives CASSPSVERDEQYF.

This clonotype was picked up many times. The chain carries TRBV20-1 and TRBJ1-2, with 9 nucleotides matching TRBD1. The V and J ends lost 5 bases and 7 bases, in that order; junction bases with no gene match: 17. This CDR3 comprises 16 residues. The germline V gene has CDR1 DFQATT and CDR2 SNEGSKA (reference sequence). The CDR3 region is CSADRTGAVSSSGYTF. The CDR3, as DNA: TGCAGTGCTGATCGGACAGGGGCGGTCTCCTCTAGTGGCTACACCTTC.

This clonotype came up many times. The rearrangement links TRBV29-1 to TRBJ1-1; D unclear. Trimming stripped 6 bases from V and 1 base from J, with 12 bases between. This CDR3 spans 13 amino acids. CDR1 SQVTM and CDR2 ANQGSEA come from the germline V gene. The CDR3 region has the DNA TGCAGCGTCAGCACAATCTCGAACACTGAAGCTTTCTTT. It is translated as CSVSTISNTEAFF.

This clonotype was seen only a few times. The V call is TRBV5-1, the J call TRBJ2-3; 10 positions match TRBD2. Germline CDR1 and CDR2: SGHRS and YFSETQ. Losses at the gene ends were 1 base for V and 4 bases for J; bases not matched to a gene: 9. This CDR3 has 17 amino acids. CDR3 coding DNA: TGCGCCAGCAGCTTGAGTTTCTCTAGCGGGAGCCCAGATACGCAGTATTTT. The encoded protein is CASSLSFSSGSPDTQYF. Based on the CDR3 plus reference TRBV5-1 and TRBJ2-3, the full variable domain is KAGVTQTPRYLIKTRGQQVTLSCSPISGHRSVSWYQQTPGQGLQFLFEYFSETQRNKGNFPGRFSGRQFSNSRSEMNVSTLELGDSALYLCASSLSFSSGSPDTQYFGPGTRLTVL.